This TCR beta chain was identified in a study of blood T cell repertoires in COVID-19. In the study overall: Sites in the United States, Italy and Spain provided acute and convalescent COVID-19 samples. PBMCs, B-cell-depleted T cells, or T cells were the source of the cDNA or gDNA that made up the material.

Original data processing: Estimated nucleated cell counts came from reference gene primer amplification. Generated by immunoSEQ multiplex PCR, the TCRdb table keeps only in-frame clones and is missing some. V and J calls and clone size come straight from that table; D and trimming were deduced from the DNA. The top ten hold 7.2% of the sample, which has a few hundred thousand clones, roughly 85% seen once. The sequence came from a human donor in a cohort sampled during active COVID-19. Material for sequencing was peripheral blood.

The CDR3 region is CASSPSLAGGQETQYF. The CDR3 region has the DNA TGTGCCAGCAGCCCCTCACTAGCGGGGGGCCAAGAGACCCAGTACTTC. V usage is TRBV3-1 (or the pseudogene TRBV3-2) and J usage is TRBJ2-5; TRBD2 matches at 12 bases. The germline gives CDR1 LGHDT, CDR2 YNNKEL (reference sequence). The CDR3 loop spans 16 amino acids. Trimming cost V 4 bases and J 1 base; bases outside gene matches: 4.